The 26 T cell receptor beta chains in this list originate from one sample, sequenced in a study of vaccination effects on CD4 cells after COVID-19. Antigen-specific CD4+ T cells expanded by the ViraFEST assay with viral peptide pools were then sequenced. Cultured cells yielded isolated CD4+ T cells after approximately nine days. Participants were vaccinated with two doses of either the BNT162b2 or mRNA-1273 vaccine. These receptors' antigens are unknown. Clones were sequenced by immunoSEQ multiplex PCR, and TCRdb holds only the in-frame ones, with some missing. Of about 13,000 clones listed, around 70% are singletons. Sequencing was performed on CD4+ T cells from PBMCs cultured with SARS-CoV-2 spike peptides, taken after COVID-19 vaccination. The source is a human donor who received a COVID-19 vaccine.

V is TRBV28 and J is TRBJ2-7; 8 nucleotides line up with TRBD2. This CDR3 comprises 16 residues. The trim removed 5 bases at V and 1 base at J, leaving 10 bases unmatched. Per germline, CDR1 MDHEN and CDR2 SYDVKM. This chain's CDR3 is CASSTLLAVRSYEQYF. The CDR3, as DNA: TGTGCCAGCAGTACCTTACTAGCGGTTCGATCCTACGAGCAGTACTTC.

The V gene is TRBV7-2, the J gene TRBJ2-4, with 10 bases aligning to TRBD2. In germline, CDR1 is SGHTA, CDR2 FQGNSA. The CDR3 spans 14 residues. V trimming: 1 base; J trimming: 6 bases; junction bases outside the gene matches: 0. In nucleotides, the CDR3 is TGTGCCAGCAGCTTAGGACTAGCGGGAAACATTCAGTACTTC. This gives the protein CASSLGLAGNIQYF.

The gene calls are TRBV25-1 and TRBJ1-1; D not resolved. The V gene's germline CDR1 is MGHDK and CDR2 SYGVNS. This CDR3 region has 14 residues. The germline V and J ends were trimmed by 1 base and 7 bases, with 13 bases remaining between them. CDR3 bases: TGTGCCAGCAGTGAATCGGCTTGGGGAGGTGAAGCTTTCTTT. Its protein is CASSESAWGGEAFF.

J is TRBJ2-3 and V is TRBV19; D may be TRBD1 (6 bases). The ends were cut back, 8 bases at V and 2 bases at J, with 17 bases in the middle. The CDR3 runs to 15 residues. Germline V gives CDR1 LNHDA, CDR2 SQIVND (reference sequence). CDR3 in amino acids: CASAVKGVNTDTQYF. As DNA, the CDR3 is TGTGCCAGTGCGGTCAAGGGGGTCAACACAGATACGCAGTATTTT.

The J gene is TRBJ1-1, the V gene TRBV14; D is possibly TRBD1 (6 bases). Trimming left V 4 bases short and J 6 bases short, with 15 bases between. Germline V gene sequence: CDR1 SGHDN, CDR2 FVKESK. This CDR3 has 14 residues. CDR3 sequence reads: CASSRTTGRAEAFF. The CDR3 DNA is TGTGCCAGCAGCCGTACCACAGGGAGGGCTGAAGCTTTCTTT.

The V and J genes are TRBV27 and TRBJ1-5; maybe TRBD1 (5 bases). The CDR3 is 14 residues long. The V gene lost 0 bases and the J gene lost 7 bases, with 10 bases spanning the gap. Per the germline V gene, CDR1 is MNHEY and CDR2 is SMNVEV (reference sequence). The CDR3 spells CASSLSPGQQPQHF. DNA of the CDR3: TGTGCCAGCAGTTTATCCCCAGGGCAGCAGCCCCAGCATTTT.

V and J are TRBV12-5 and TRBJ1-6, with 8 positions matching TRBD1. In germline, CDR1 is LGHNT, CDR2 FRNRAP. After removal of 7 bases from V and 0 bases from J, the junction contained 17 bases not matched to a gene. There are 20 residues in the CDR3. The CDR3 DNA follows: TGTGCTAGTGCCTTACTTACAAGGACAGGGACGTTCTCCTATAATTCACCCCTCCACTTT. Residues: CASALLTRTGTFSYNSPLHF.

The J gene is TRBJ1-2, the V gene TRBV5-1; TRBD1 might be the D (5 bases). The germline V and J ends were trimmed by 0 bases and 9 bases, with 12 bases remaining between them. The CDR3 runs 13 residues. Germline V gene data show CDR1 as SGHRS and CDR2 as YFSETQ. CDR3 residues: CASSLEAGRSYTF. CDR3 DNA: TGCGCCAGCAGCTTGGAGGCAGGGAGAAGCTACACCTTC.

This clone has just a few counts. The chain couples TRBV4-3 to TRBJ1-1, with 11 bases fitting TRBD1. With V trimmed by 0 bases and J by 8 bases, 8 bases remained unmatched. In germline, CDR1 is LGHNA, CDR2 YSLEER. The CDR3 has 16 residues. The CDR3: CASSQERVWTGGEAFF. The CDR3 region has the DNA TGCGCCAGCAGCCAAGAACGGGTATGGACAGGGGGCGAAGCTTTCTTT.

This clone was found once. The genes are TRBV10-3 and TRBJ1-2; D remains ambiguous. Germline CDR1 ENHRY, CDR2 SYGVKD. V was cut by 10 bases and J by 1 base, with 13 bases left in between. The CDR3 has 13 amino acids. The CDR3 DNA reads as TGTGCCAGGTCCCCCGAATTTAACTATGGCTACACCTTC. Translating gives CARSPEFNYGYTF.

This clone was found once. V gene TRBV5-1 combines with J gene TRBJ1-1, with D possibly being TRBD1 (5 bases). Trimming took off 4 bases at V and 6 bases at J, with 16 bases between the two ends. Germline CDR1 is SGHRS and CDR2 is YFSETQ. CDR3 length: 14 amino acids. The CDR3 DNA reads as TGCGCCAGCAGCCCCCAAGGGGTGGGGGCTGAAGCTTTCTTT. Translated: CASSPQGVGAEAFF.

The CDR3 protein is CASSPTLTGGTDTQYF. The CDR3 DNA reads TGCGCCAGCAGCCCCACCCTGACAGGGGGCACAGATACGCAGTATTTT. The rearrangement joins TRBV5-1 to TRBJ2-3; 8 positions agree with TRBD1. CDR3 length equals 16 residues. With 4 bases clipped from V and 1 base from J, the junction kept 8 bases outside the gene matches. Germline loops: CDR1 SGHRS, CDR2 YFSETQ.

This rearrangement joins TRBV7-2 to TRBJ2-7, with a possible D match to TRBD1 (7 bases). With 3 bases removed from V and 3 bases from J, the gap between germline ends came to 15 bases. The germline V gene has CDR1 SGHTA and CDR2 FQGNSA. This CDR3 has 15 residues. The DNA for the CDR3 is TGTGCCAGCAGCTTGGGGGGACAGACGGGCTACGAGCAGTACTTC. Translation: CASSLGGQTGYEQYF.

The chain uses TRBV27 and TRBJ1-2; the D is unclear. V lost 2 bases and J 2 bases, leaving 0 bases between the germline ends. The CDR3 is 11 residues long. Germline lookup yields CDR1 MNHEY and CDR2 SMNVEV (reference sequence). Here the CDR3 DNA reads TGTGCCAGCAGTTTAAACTATGGCTACACCTTC. It is translated as CASSLNYGYTF.

The J gene is TRBJ2-3, the V gene TRBV5-6; possibly TRBD2 for D (5 bases). The germline V gene has CDR1 SGHDT and CDR2 YYEEEE. V was trimmed by 2 bases and J by 3 bases, leaving 13 bases between them. The CDR3 runs to 15 residues. The CDR3 sequence: CASSFGLRETDTQYF. The CDR3 DNA follows: TGTGCCAGCAGCTTCGGGCTTCGGGAAACAGATACGCAGTATTTT. The full variable domain, in which reference TRBV5-6 and TRBJ2-3 provide the parts outside the CDR3, is DAGVTQSPTHLIKTRGQQVTLRCSPKSGHDTVSWYQQALGQGPQFIFQYYEEEERQRGNFPDRFSGHQFPNYSSELNVNALLLGDSALYLCASSFGLRETDTQYFGPGTRLTVL.

This chain connects TRBV7-2 to TRBJ2-7; weak D call: TRBD2 (6 bases). This CDR3 is built from 14 residues. Trimming shortened V by 1 base and J by 4 bases, and 11 bases separated the two germline ends. Germline lookup yields CDR1 SGHTA and CDR2 FQGNSA. The CDR3 sequence is CASSLVEGGYEQYF. The DNA for the CDR3 is TGTGCCAGCAGCTTAGTGGAGGGCGGTTACGAGCAGTACTTC.

The chain carries TRBV6-5 and TRBJ1-2, with TRBD1 identical over 7 bases. Trimming took 6 bases from V and 7 from J; bases not matched to a gene: 14. CDR3 length: 15 residues. Germline CDR1 reads MNHEY; CDR2 reads SVGAGI. The CDR3 loop reads CASRDRGNRGIGYTF. In nucleotides, the CDR3 is TGTGCCAGCAGAGATAGGGGAAACAGGGGTATTGGCTACACCTTC.

The chain carries TRBV28 and TRBJ2-1; 7 nucleotides match TRBD1. J gave up 3 bases and V 2 bases, and 4 bases lay outside the gene matches. There are 15 residues in the CDR3. Germline-derived CDR1 and CDR2 are MDHEN and SYDVKM. This chain's CDR3 is CASSLRGQYYNEQFF. As DNA, the CDR3 is TGTGCCAGCAGTTTAAGGGGGCAATACTACAATGAGCAGTTCTTC.

The rearrangement joins TRBV7-2 to TRBJ2-1; D not resolved. Germline V gives CDR1 SGHTA, CDR2 FQGNSA. Trimming removed 5 bases at V and 4 bases at J, with 9 bases between. This CDR3 is 13 amino acids long. Here the CDR3 reads CASSQTVYNEQFF. Here the CDR3 DNA reads TGTGCCAGCAGCCAGACCGTATACAATGAGCAGTTCTTC. Drawing the rest from reference TRBV7-2 and TRBJ2-1, the complete variable domain is GAGVSQSPSNKVTEKGKDVELRCDPISGHTALYWYRQSLGQGLEFLIYFQGNSAPDKSGLPSDRFSAERTGGSVSTLTIQRTQQEDSAVYLCASSQTVYNEQFFGPGTRLTVL.

This clone was recorded once. The chain joins TRBV6-1 to TRBJ1-5; possibly TRBD1 for D (5 bases). The CDR3 is made up of 13 amino acids. The V end lost 3 bases, the J end lost 5 bases, and 8 bases lay between the germline ends. Germline-derived CDR1 and CDR2 are MNHNS and SASEGT. CDR3 in amino acids: CASSEGRDQPQHF. The CDR3 DNA reads TGTGCCAGCAGTGAGGGACGAGATCAGCCCCAGCATTTT.

The chain has TRBV7-8 and TRBJ1-1; D is possibly TRBD1 (5 bases). V was pared by 0 bases and J by 1 base, with 12 bases between. This CDR3 comprises 16 residues. CDR1 and CDR2 (germline): SGHVS, FQNEAQ. CDR3 sequence: CASSLAMPGPNTEAFF. CDR3 bases: TGTGCCAGCAGCTTAGCGATGCCGGGACCGAACACTGAAGCTTTCTTT.

This sequence joins TRBV10-3 and TRBJ1-2; a weak D match, TRBD1 (5 bases). The germline V gene encodes CDR1 ENHRY and CDR2 SYGVKD. The V and J ends lost 0 bases and 3 bases respectively, with 11 bases between them. CDR3 length: 15 amino acids. The CDR3 nucleotides read TGTGCCATCAGTGAGTCTCAGGGCTATGACTATGGCTACACCTTC. Amino acids: CAISESQGYDYGYTF.

The gene calls are TRBV2 and TRBJ2-1, with D possibly being TRBD1 or TRBD2 (5 bases each). The germline V gene has CDR1 SNHLY and CDR2 FYNNEI. CDR3 length: 13 amino acids. Trimming removed 7 bases from V and 6 bases from J, with 13 bases in between. The CDR3 is CASKKPGRNEQFF. The CDR3 nucleotides read TGTGCCAGCAAGAAGCCGGGACGCAATGAGCAGTTCTTC.

The chain recombines TRBV7-9 with TRBJ2-5; D unresolved. Between the trimmed V and J ends, which lost 6 bases and 4 bases, there was a span of 6 bases. The CDR3 length is 11 residues. Germline values: CDR1 SEHNR, CDR2 FQNEAQ (reference sequence). Here the CDR3 DNA reads TGTGCCAGCAGTCGTGTAGAGACCCAGTACTTC. Its protein product is CASSRVETQYF. Looking up the rest from reference TRBV7-9 and TRBJ2-5 gives the full variable domain: DTGVSQNPRHKITKRGQNVTFRCDPISEHNRLYWYRQTLGQGPEFLTYFQNEAQLEKSRLLSDRFSAERPKGSFSTLEIQRTEQGDSAMYLCASSRVETQYFGPGTRLLVL.

The rearrangement uses TRBV4-1 and TRBJ2-7; tentative D call: TRBD1 (5 bases). The CDR3 runs 16 residues. V was shortened by 0 bases and J by 6 bases, with 18 bases between the two germline ends. Germline values: CDR1 MGHRA, CDR2 YSYEKL. CDR3 loop: CASSQEVQVIMGEQYF. The CDR3 DNA sequence: TGCGCCAGCAGCCAAGAAGTACAGGTAATCATGGGCGAGCAGTACTTC.

This clone was seen once. The chain uses TRBV5-6 and TRBJ1-1; the D gene is possibly TRBD1 (5 bases). CDR3 size: 11 residues. V gave up 4 bases and J gave up 8 bases, with 9 bases separating them. The V gene's germline CDR1 is SGHDT and CDR2 YYEEEE. The CDR3 here is CASSIQEEAFF. CDR3 nucleotides: TGTGCCAGCAGCATACAGGAGGAAGCTTTCTTT.